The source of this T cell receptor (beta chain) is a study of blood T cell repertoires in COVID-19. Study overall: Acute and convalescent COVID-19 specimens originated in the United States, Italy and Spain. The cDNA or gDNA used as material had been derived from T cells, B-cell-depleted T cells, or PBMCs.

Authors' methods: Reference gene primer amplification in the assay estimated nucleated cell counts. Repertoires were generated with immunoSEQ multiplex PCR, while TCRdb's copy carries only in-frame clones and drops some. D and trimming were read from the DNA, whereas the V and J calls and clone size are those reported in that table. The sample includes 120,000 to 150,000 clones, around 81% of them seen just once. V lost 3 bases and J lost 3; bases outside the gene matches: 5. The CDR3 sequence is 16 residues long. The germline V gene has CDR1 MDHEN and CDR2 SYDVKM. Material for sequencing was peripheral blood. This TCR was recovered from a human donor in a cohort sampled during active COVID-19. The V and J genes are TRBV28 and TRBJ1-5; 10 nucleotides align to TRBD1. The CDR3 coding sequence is TGTGCCAGCAGTTTCCCGGGACAGGGGCTCAATCAGCCCCAGCATTTT. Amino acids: CASSFPGQGLNQPQHF.